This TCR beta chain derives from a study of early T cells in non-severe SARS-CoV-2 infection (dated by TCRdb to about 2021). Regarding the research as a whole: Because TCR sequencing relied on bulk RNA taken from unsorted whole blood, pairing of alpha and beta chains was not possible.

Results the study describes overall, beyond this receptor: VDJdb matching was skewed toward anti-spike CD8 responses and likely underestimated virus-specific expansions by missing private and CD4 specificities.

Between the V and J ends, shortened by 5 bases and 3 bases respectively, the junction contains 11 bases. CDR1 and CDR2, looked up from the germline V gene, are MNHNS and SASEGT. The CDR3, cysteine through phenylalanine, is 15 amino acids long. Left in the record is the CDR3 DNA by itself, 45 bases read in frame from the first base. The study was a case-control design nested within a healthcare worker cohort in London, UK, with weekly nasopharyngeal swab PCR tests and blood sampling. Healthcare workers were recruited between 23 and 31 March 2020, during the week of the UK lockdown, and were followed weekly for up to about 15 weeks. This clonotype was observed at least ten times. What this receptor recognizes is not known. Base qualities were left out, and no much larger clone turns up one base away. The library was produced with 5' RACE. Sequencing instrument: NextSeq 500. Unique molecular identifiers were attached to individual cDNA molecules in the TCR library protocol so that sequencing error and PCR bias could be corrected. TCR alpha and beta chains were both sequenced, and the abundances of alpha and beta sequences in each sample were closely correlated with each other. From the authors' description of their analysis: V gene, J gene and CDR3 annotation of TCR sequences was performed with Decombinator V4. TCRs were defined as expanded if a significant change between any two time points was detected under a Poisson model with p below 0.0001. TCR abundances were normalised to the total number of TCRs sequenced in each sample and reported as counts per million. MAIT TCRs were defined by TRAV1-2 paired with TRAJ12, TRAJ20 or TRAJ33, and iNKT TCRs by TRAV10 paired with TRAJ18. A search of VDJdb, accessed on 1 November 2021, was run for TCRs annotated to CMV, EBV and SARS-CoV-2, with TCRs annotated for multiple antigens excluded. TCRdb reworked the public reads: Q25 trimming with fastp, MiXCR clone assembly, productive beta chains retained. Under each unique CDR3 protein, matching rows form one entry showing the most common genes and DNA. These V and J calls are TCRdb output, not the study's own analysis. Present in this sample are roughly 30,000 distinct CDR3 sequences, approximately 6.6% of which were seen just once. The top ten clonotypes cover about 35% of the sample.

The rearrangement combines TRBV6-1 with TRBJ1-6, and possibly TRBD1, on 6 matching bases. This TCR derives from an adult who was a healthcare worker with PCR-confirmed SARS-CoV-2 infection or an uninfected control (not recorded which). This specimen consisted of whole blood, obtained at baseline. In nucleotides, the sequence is TGTGCCAGCAGTCCAGGACAGAACTATAATTCACCCCTCCACTTT. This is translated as CASSPGQNYNSPLHF.